This is a list of T cell receptor beta chains from one sample in a study of cytomegalovirus exposure and HLA in healthy donors. The data were produced by immunoSEQ multiplex PCR, yet TCRdb's version contains in-frame clones alone and is incomplete. The data hold 90,000 to 120,000 clones, with about 85% observed a single time. Sample: PBMCs. Receptors were obtained from a woman in her late teens or twenties in good health and CMV-seronegative. CDR3s include the opening cysteine and the closing phenylalanine or tryptophan. D genes are given only for firm matches. Size values are once, few and many counts, or a class for expanded clones, and some rows have none.

D gene	J gene	clone size	V gene	CDR3 protein	CDR3 DNA
TRBD2	TRBJ2-1	-	TRBV6-1	CASSETAGEYNEQFF	TGTGCCAGCAGTGAAACGGCGGGGGAGTACAATGAGCAGTTCTTC
TRBD1	TRBJ1-1	-	TRBV6-6	CASSYPGGNTEAFF	TGTGCCAGCAGTTACCCAGGGGGGAACACTGAAGCTTTCTTT
-	TRBJ1-1	-	TRBV6-5	CASSKTPLYTEAFF	TGTGCCAGCAGTAAGACTCCCTTATACACTGAAGCTTTCTTT
TRBD1	TRBJ2-1	-	TRBV5-4	CASRGTGGNNEQFF	TGTGCCAGCCGGGGGACAGGGGGAAACAATGAGCAGTTCTTC
TRBD1	TRBJ2-2	few	TRBV7-6	CASSLGTGTGELFF	TGTGCCAGCAGCCTAGGGACAGGGACCGGGGAGCTGTTTTTT
TRBD2	TRBJ2-1	-	TRBV7-9	CASSLQRGSYNEQFF	TGTGCCAGCAGCTTACAGCGGGGATCTTACAATGAGCAGTTCTTC
-	TRBJ1-1	few	TRBV2	CASSVYRNTEAFF	TGTGCCAGCAGCGTATACAGGAACACTGAAGCTTTCTTT
-	TRBJ1-5	-	TRBV5-4	CASSLGSNQPQHF	TGTGCCAGCAGCTTGGGCAGTAATCAGCCCCAGCATTTT
TRBD1	TRBJ1-5	-	TRBV5-5	CASSPRQGQPQHF	TGTGCCAGCAGCCCCCGACAGGGACAGCCCCAGCATTTT
TRBD1	TRBJ1-6	-	TRBV7-8	CASSGQGTESPLHF	TGTGCCAGCAGCGGACAGGGGACGGAATCACCCCTCCACTTT
TRBD1	TRBJ1-1	-	TRBV2	CAQHKGQVNTEAFF	TGTGCCCAGCACAAGGGACAGGTGAACACTGAAGCTTTCTTT
TRBD1	TRBJ1-6	-	TRBV6-5	CASSPGTGDYSPLHF	TGTGCCAGCAGCCCCGGGACAGGGGATTATTCACCCCTCCACTTT
-	TRBJ2-3	-	TRBV4-1	CASSPIDWGKGLTQYF	TGCGCCAGCAGCCCAATTGACTGGGGAAAGGGGTTGACGCAGTATTTT
TRBD1	TRBJ2-7	-	TRBV5-1	CASSGLRDRGINEQYF	TGCGCCAGCAGCGGACTCCGGGACAGGGGGATCAACGAGCAGTACTTC
-	TRBJ2-2	-	TRBV14	CASSKSPGELFF	TGTGCCAGCAGTAAGAGCCCCGGGGAGCTGTTTTTT
-	TRBJ2-7	-	TRBV7-9	CASSLTYEQYF	TGTGCCAGCAGCCTTACCTACGAGCAGTACTTC
-	TRBJ2-1	-	TRBV6-6	CASSYGEMQFF	TGTGCCAGCAGTTACGGGGAGATGCAGTTCTTC
-	TRBJ2-7	-	TRBV25-1	CASRGGPEQYF	TGTGCCAGCAGGGGAGGACCCGAGCAGTACTTC
-	TRBJ2-3	-	TRBV7-3	CASSSGGASTDTQYF	TGTGCCAGCAGCTCTGGCGGGGCTAGCACAGATACGCAGTATTTT
TRBD1	TRBJ1-1	-	TRBV10-3	CAITPTGGWTEAFF	TGTGCCATCACTCCGACAGGGGGCTGGACTGAAGCTTTCTTT
-	TRBJ2-2	-	TRBV6-1	CASRRGSNTGELFF	TGTGCCAGCAGACGGGGGTCCAACACCGGGGAGCTGTTTTTT
TRBD2	TRBJ2-1	-	TRBV27	CASRPMGGWVNEQFF	TGTGCCAGCAGACCTATGGGGGGGTGGGTGAATGAGCAGTTCTTC
-	TRBJ1-2	-	TRBV28	CASSWGIGSGGYTF	TGTGCCAGCAGCTGGGGCATCGGGAGCGGGGGCTACACCTTC
-	TRBJ1-4	-	TRBV5-6	CASSRQGGGF	TGTGCCAGCAGCCGTCAGGGAGGGGGTTTT
-	TRBJ1-1	many	TRBV25-1	CASRDYGYTEAFF	TGTGCCAGCAGGGACTACGGATACACTGAAGCTTTCTTT
TRBD2	TRBJ2-5	-	TRBV9	CASTGGVETQYF	TGTGCCAGCACCGGGGGGGTGGAGACCCAGTACTTC
-	TRBJ2-7	-	TRBV27	CASSLPGSYEQYF	TGTGCCAGCAGCCTACCGGGGTCCTACGAGCAGTACTTC
TRBD2	TRBJ2-2	-	TRBV10-1	CASSATSNTGELFF	TGCGCCAGCAGTGCGACTAGCAACACCGGGGAGCTGTTTTTT
-	TRBJ1-2	-	TRBV6-1	CASSVRDNYGYTF	TGTGCCAGCAGTGTCAGGGATAACTATGGCTACACCTTC
TRBD1	TRBJ2-3	-	TRBV5-1	CASSSGQGLPDTQYF	TGCGCCAGCAGCTCCGGACAGGGCCTGCCAGATACGCAGTATTTT
-	TRBJ2-7	-	TRBV11-2	CASSYSGAGYIEQYF	TGTGCCAGCAGCTATAGCGGAGCCGGCTACATTGAGCAGTACTTC
TRBD1	TRBJ1-5	many	TRBV6-1	CASSEASGQGNQPQHF	TGTGCCAGCAGTGAAGCCTCGGGACAGGGCAATCAGCCCCAGCATTTT
-	TRBJ2-1	-	TRBV7-9	CASSLVFQVLTSSYNEQFF	TGTGCCAGCAGCTTAGTTTTCCAGGTCCTAACAAGCTCCTACAATGAGCAGTTCTTC
-	TRBJ1-5	-	TRBV30	CAWNKRQGGQPQHF	TGTGCCTGGAATAAAAGGCAGGGTGGGCAGCCCCAGCATTTT
TRBD1	TRBJ1-6	-	TRBV6-4	CANHHRGNSPLHF	TGTGCCAACCACCACAGGGGGAATTCACCCCTCCACTTT
TRBD1	TRBJ1-2	-	TRBV5-1	CASSVGDRGQGGYTF	TGCGCCAGCAGCGTAGGGGACAGGGGGCAAGGCGGCTACACCTTC
-	TRBJ2-1	once	TRBV7-6	CASSTGLRQFF	TGTGCCAGCAGCACCGGGTTAAGGCAGTTCTTC
-	TRBJ2-7	-	TRBV15	CATRGGEFSYEQYF	TGTGCCACCAGGGGCGGGGAGTTCTCCTACGAGCAGTACTTC
TRBD1	TRBJ2-7	once	TRBV27	CASSFFPGTGNYEQYF	TGTGCCAGCAGTTTTTTTCCCGGGACAGGGAACTACGAGCAGTACTTC
-	TRBJ2-1	-	TRBV30	CAWSYGLLSSYNEQFF	TGTGCCTGGAGTTATGGGCTACTCTCTTCCTACAATGAGCAGTTCTTC
-	TRBJ1-1	once	TRBV6-5	CASSSAGTEAFF	TGTGCCAGCAGTTCCGCGGGTACTGAAGCTTTCTTT
TRBD2	TRBJ2-7	once	TRBV19	CASRSTGGYEQYF	TGTGCCAGTAGATCGACGGGGGGGTACGAGCAGTACTTC
-	TRBJ1-5	-	TRBV6-5	CASSSTGSQPQHF	TGTGCCAGCAGTTCCACAGGTAGTCAGCCCCAGCATTTT
TRBD1	TRBJ1-5	-	TRBV15	CATSYATGGGQPQHF	TGTGCCACCAGCTACGCTACAGGGGGCGGCCAGCCCCAGCATTTT
TRBD2	TRBJ2-7	once	TRBV6-1	CASSLAGGHSYEQYF	TGTGCCAGCAGCCTAGCGGGGGGCCACTCCTACGAGCAGTACTTC
TRBD1	TRBJ2-7	few	TRBV27	CATAPGQGNEQYF	TGTGCCACCGCCCCTGGACAGGGGAACGAGCAGTACTTC
-	TRBJ1-2	-	TRBV9	CASSPSGGVPFMPNYGYTF	TGTGCCAGCAGCCCTAGTGGCGGAGTCCCTTTTATGCCTAACTATGGCTACACCTTC
-	TRBJ2-7	-	TRBV29-1	CSVLFRQDPYEQYF	TGCAGCGTTCTATTTCGACAGGACCCCTACGAGCAGTACTTC
-	TRBJ1-5	once	TRBV28	CASIYAHSYSNQPQHF	TGTGCCAGTATATACGCCCACAGCTATAGCAATCAGCCCCAGCATTTT
TRBD2	TRBJ2-7	-	TRBV6-1	CASSERSGGTWEQYF	TGTGCCAGCAGTGAAAGGAGCGGGGGGACTTGGGAGCAGTACTTC
TRBD1	TRBJ1-1	-	TRBV5-6	CASSLQGATNTEAFF	TGTGCCAGCAGCTTGCAGGGGGCCACGAACACTGAAGCTTTCTTT
TRBD1	TRBJ1-2	-	TRBV28	CASSLGTGGMAQTYGYTF	TGTGCCAGCAGTTTAGGGACAGGGGGCATGGCCCAAACCTATGGCTACACCTTC
TRBD2	TRBJ2-7	-	TRBV29-1	CSVAASGEQYF	TGCAGCGTGGCCGCTAGCGGCGAGCAGTACTTC
TRBD2	TRBJ2-7	-	TRBV6-1	CASGRGYEQYF	TGTGCCAGCGGGAGGGGTTACGAGCAGTACTTC
-	TRBJ2-7	-	TRBV6-5	CASSYWRDPYEQYF	TGTGCCAGCAGTTACTGGCGGGACCCCTACGAGCAGTACTTC
-	TRBJ2-2	-	TRBV6-1	CASSAMTVNTGELFF	TGTGCCAGCAGTGCTATGACAGTAAACACCGGGGAGCTGTTTTTT
-	TRBJ1-5	-	TRBV10-1	CASTPGEGRVSNQPQHF	TGCGCCAGCACCCCCGGGGAGGGGAGGGTTAGTAATCAGCCCCAGCATTTT